The 4 T cell receptor beta chains in this list originate from one sample, sequenced in a study of graft-versus-host responses after intestinal transplantation. Assay used: immunoSEQ multiplex PCR; TCRdb lists only in-frame clones, some missing. The data contain fewer than 90,000 clones, approximately 94% of them singletons. No cognate antigen is known for these TCRs. The sequenced sample was unstimulated CD4+ T cells sorted from spleen or lymph node cells, obtained before transplant. The receptors were sampled from a human donor who was the organ donor for an intestinal transplant.

This clone appeared once. The chain links TRBV7-2 to TRBJ2-7; no definite D call. Germline CDR1 is SGHTA and CDR2 is FQGNSA. V was shortened by 5 bases and J by 0 bases, with 11 bases between the two germline ends. The length of the CDR3 is 14 residues. The CDR3 DNA reads as TGTGCCAGCAGCCCACCACAAAACTCCTACGAGCAGTACTTC. Protein product: CASSPPQNSYEQYF.

This chain uses TRBV5-1 with TRBJ1-2; unclear D gene. Germline-derived CDR1 and CDR2 are SGHRS and YFSETQ. The CDR3 totals 13 residues. V was trimmed by 2 bases and J by 4 bases, leaving 9 bases between them. The CDR3 coding sequence is TGCGCCAGCAGCTTTGGGTATCCCTATGGCTACACCTTC. Its protein product is CASSFGYPYGYTF.

The chain is built from TRBV5-4 and TRBJ2-3; D is ambiguous. CDR1 is SGHNT and CDR2 is YYREEE in the germline V gene (reference sequence). Trimming took off 2 bases at V and 2 bases at J, with 9 bases between the two ends. CDR3 length: 14 residues. CDR3 amino acids: CASSFFRTTDTQYF. CDR3 bases: TGTGCCAGCAGCTTTTTCCGGACCACAGATACGCAGTATTTT.

The J gene is TRBJ1-2, the V gene TRBV7-9, with 7 positions matching TRBD1. Losses at the gene ends were 1 base for V and 7 bases for J; bases not matched to a gene: 12. The CDR3 runs to 16 residues. Germline V gene lookup returns CDR1 SEHNR and CDR2 FQNEAQ (reference sequence). This CDR3 is CASSLGGGQASGGYTF. CDR3 coding DNA: TGTGCCAGCAGCTTAGGTGGTGGACAGGCGTCCGGTGGCTACACCTTC.